The clone carrying this T cell receptor (beta chain) has at least ten counts. The data were taken from a study of tumor and adjacent non-tumor tissue in lung cancer. The template was RNA from unsorted bulk tissue. TCRbeta libraries were built with three rounds of nested PCR, modified from ARM-PCR. MiXCR, run by TCRdb on the multiplex PCR reads, gives a single entry per CDR3 protein. Among more than 70,000 distinct CDR3 sequences listed, around three fifths were seen once. The CDR3 spans 15 residues. Germline V gene lookup returns CDR1 SGHKS and CDR2 YYEKEE (reference sequence). Trimming cost V 1 base and J 2 bases; bases outside gene matches: 2.

The rearrangement uses TRBV5-5 and TRBJ2-2; 7 bases align to TRBD2. The sequencing input was lung tumor tissue. This sequence was found in an older man with non-small cell lung cancer. The DNA of the CDR3 is TGTGCCAGCAGCTTGCGGGACTACAACACCGGGGAGCTGTTTTTT. Its translation is CASSLRDYNTGELFF.